A single sample is the source of the 24 T cell receptor beta chains below, sequenced in a study of blood T cell repertoires in COVID-19. The method was immunoSEQ multiplex PCR; TCRdb's version includes in-frame clones alone and lacks a portion of them. This sample carries some 22,000 clones, nearly 90% of them seen once, and the ten largest clones take less than 30%. Sequences were obtained from peripheral blood. The source of these receptors is a human donor with active COVID-19. The donor label of this sample is uncertain.

The chain combines TRBV9 with TRBJ2-7; tentative D call: TRBD2 (5 bases). This CDR3 comprises 13 residues. V was cut by 0 bases and J by 9 bases, with 13 bases left in between. Germline CDR1 SGDLS, CDR2 YYNGEE. CDR3 sequence: CASSVGLHGGQYF. Written as DNA, the CDR3 is TGTGCCAGCAGCGTAGGCCTACACGGAGGGCAGTACTTC.

V usage is TRBV10-2 and J usage is TRBJ1-5; a weak D match, TRBD1 (5 bases). V was cut by 2 bases and J by 4 bases, with 15 bases left in between. The CDR3 has 16 residues. The germline V gene encodes CDR1 WSHSY and CDR2 SAAADI. The CDR3 DNA reads as TGCGCCAGCAGTGAGACCTCCAGGGTGCGGAATCAGCCCCAGCATTTT. Protein: CASSETSRVRNQPQHF.

This clone was recorded once. The chain joins TRBV5-1 to TRBJ2-7, with 11 bases that match TRBD2. With V trimmed by 1 base and J by 0 bases, 0 bases remained unmatched. CDR1 SGHRS and CDR2 YFSETQ come from the germline V gene. The CDR3 runs 15 residues. The CDR3 protein is CASSLTSGGSYEQYF. The CDR3, as DNA: TGCGCCAGCAGCTTGACTAGCGGGGGCTCCTACGAGCAGTACTTC.

The chain uses TRBV7-2 and TRBJ2-1; D remains ambiguous. Per germline, CDR1 SGHTA and CDR2 FQGNSA. This CDR3 has 13 amino acids. The V end lost 4 bases, the J end lost 10 bases, and 14 bases lay between the germline ends. CDR3 region: CASSSVRRREQFF. In DNA form, the CDR3 reads TGTGCCAGCAGCTCAGTTCGGCGCAGGGAGCAGTTCTTC.

V and J are TRBV7-9 and TRBJ2-5, with a tentative D call TRBD2 (5 bases). V was clipped by 1 base and J by 4 bases, with 13 bases between them. CDR1 and CDR2 from the germline V gene are SEHNR and FQNEAQ (reference sequence). The CDR3 loop spans 15 amino acids. The CDR3 DNA reads as TGTGCCAGCAGCTTAGGCGGCAGCGGTCGAGAGACCCAGTACTTC. Its translation: CASSLGGSGRETQYF.

The V call is TRBV24-1, the J call TRBJ2-1; D gene ambiguous. Looked up from germline, CDR1 is KGHDR and CDR2 is SFDVKD. The CDR3 covers 13 residues. Trimming removed 2 bases from V and 7 bases from J, with 8 bases in between. This chain's CDR3 is CATSDSLTNEQFF. Written as DNA, the CDR3 is TGTGCCACCAGTGATTCTCTGACTAATGAGCAGTTCTTC.

The rearrangement joins TRBV6-6 to TRBJ1-6; 9 positions match TRBD1. The V gene end was trimmed by 7 bases and the J gene end by 9 bases; junction bases not matched to a gene: 10. The CDR3 length is 15 residues. Per the germline V gene, CDR1 is MNHNY and CDR2 is SVGAGI (reference sequence). The CDR3 loop is CASTTPGQGPSPLHF. DNA for the CDR3: TGTGCCAGCACTACGCCGGGACAGGGACCTTCACCCCTCCACTTT.

The chain employs TRBV6-5 and TRBJ2-7; 8 positions match TRBD1. Germline lookup yields CDR1 MNHEY and CDR2 SVGAGI. Losses at the gene ends were 8 bases for V and 3 bases for J; bases not matched to a gene: 9. The length of the CDR3 is 14 residues. CDR3 sequence reads: CASLGTGFNYEQYF. The CDR3 DNA is TGTGCCAGCCTAGGGACAGGATTTAACTACGAGCAGTACTTC.

The gene calls are TRBV24-1 and TRBJ2-3; D perhaps matches TRBD1 (8 bases). The CDR3 length is 14 residues. The germline gives CDR1 KGHDR, CDR2 SFDVKD. Deletions cut 6 bases from V and 1 base from J, with 10 bases between. CDR3 coding DNA: TGTGCCACCAGTACAGGGGGGGGCACAGATACGCAGTATTTT. Translated: CATSTGGGTDTQYF.

The V call is TRBV24-1, the J call TRBJ2-2; D unclear. Germline V gives CDR1 KGHDR, CDR2 SFDVKD. V gave up 2 bases and J gave up 4 bases, with 4 bases separating them. There are 13 residues in the CDR3. The CDR3 DNA follows: TGTGCCACCAGTGATTCTCCCACCGGGGAGCTGTTTTTT. This gives the protein CATSDSPTGELFF.

This clone showed up just a few times. The V call is TRBV2, the J call TRBJ1-2; the D gene is possibly TRBD1 (6 bases). The V end lost 7 bases, the J end lost 6 bases, and 12 bases lay between the germline ends. The CDR3 contains 12 residues. Germline V gene sequence: CDR1 SNHLY, CDR2 FYNNEI. The CDR3 nucleotides are TGTGCCAGCACTCGGGGGGCGGATGGCTACACCTTC. As protein: CASTRGADGYTF.

The gene calls are TRBV19 and TRBJ2-4; 7 bases fit TRBD1. This CDR3 region has 16 residues. V shed 6 bases and J 0 bases; nucleotides not matched to a gene: 8. Germline CDR1 is LNHDA and CDR2 is SQIVND (reference sequence). The CDR3 protein is CASSPPRDRAKNIQYF. Here the CDR3 DNA reads TGTGCCAGTAGCCCACCCCGGGACAGAGCCAAAAACATTCAGTACTTC.

The chain combines TRBV5-5 with TRBJ2-5; D is possibly TRBD1 (6 bases). Germline lookup yields CDR1 SGHKS and CDR2 YYEKEE (reference sequence). The CDR3 runs 14 residues. Trimming removed 0 bases from V and 4 bases from J, with 10 bases in between. The CDR3 bases are TGTGCCAGCAGCTTGGGGGGGCCGAGAGAGACCCAGTACTTC. This codes for CASSLGGPRETQYF.

The chain is built from TRBV19 and TRBJ2-1, with D possibly being TRBD1 (6 bases). There are 15 residues in the CDR3. Germline CDR1 and CDR2: LNHDA and SQIVND (reference sequence). V lost 3 bases and J lost 3, with 12 bases in between. CDR3 bases: TGTGCCAGTAGTATTGGGGGCTGGGGCTACAATGAGCAGTTCTTC. Translated, it gives CASSIGGWGYNEQFF.

This clone was picked up one time. V is TRBV7-9 and J is TRBJ1-6; 10 bases fit TRBD1. The CDR3 is 18 amino acids. Trimming removed 0 bases from V and 4 bases from J; junction bases left unmatched: 6. CDR1 and CDR2 (germline): SEHNR, FQNEAQ (reference sequence). The CDR3 nucleotides read TGTGCCAGCAGCTTAGCGGGACAGGGGCTTTTTTATAATTCACCCCTCCACTTT. Translating it yields CASSLAGQGLFYNSPLHF. Combining the CDR3 with reference TRBV7-9 and TRBJ1-6 gives the whole variable domain DTGVSQNPRHKITKRGQNVTFRCDPISEHNRLYWYRQTLGQGPEFLTYFQNEAQLEKSRLLSDRFSAERPKGSFSTLEIQRTEQGDSAMYLCASSLAGQGLFYNSPLHFGNGTRLTVT.

The V gene is TRBV4-1, the J gene TRBJ2-3; tentatively, D is TRBD1 (6 bases). The germline V gene encodes CDR1 MGHRA and CDR2 YSYEKL. This CDR3 is 12 amino acids long. Trimming cost V 4 bases and J 8 bases, with 10 bases left between them. The CDR3 reads CASSPGVGTQYF. For the CDR3, the DNA is TGCGCCAGCAGCCCAGGGGTGGGTACGCAGTATTTT.

The chain combines TRBV29-1 with TRBJ1-2; no definite D call. Germline CDR1 and CDR2: SQVTM and ANQGSEA. CDR3 length: 12 amino acids. V shed 4 bases and J shed 0 bases, with 6 bases lying between them. The CDR3 DNA follows: TGCAGCGTTGGGGGAGCTAACTATGGCTACACCTTC. It specifies CSVGGANYGYTF.

The chain has TRBV5-8 and TRBJ1-5; a weak D match, TRBD1 (5 bases). The CDR3 is made up of 15 amino acids. Germline V gene lookup returns CDR1 SGHTS and CDR2 YDEGEE. The V gene lost 7 bases and the J gene lost 1 base, with 15 bases spanning the gap. DNA of the CDR3: TGTGCCAGCGCGTCCGGGGGGAGGAGCAATCAGCCCCAGCATTTT. Translated: CASASGGRSNQPQHF. The full variable domain, its missing parts supplied by reference TRBV5-8 and TRBJ1-5, is EAGVTQSPTHLIKTRGQQATLRCSPISGHTSVYWYQQALGLGLQFLLWYDEGEERNRGNFPPRFSGRQFPNYSSELNVNALELEDSALYLCASASGGRSNQPQHFGDGTRLSIL.

CDR3 nucleotide sequence: TGTGCCAGCAGCCTAACTCGACAGGGGAGCACTGAAGCTTTCTTT. Its translation is CASSLTRQGSTEAFF. The chain combines TRBV7-2 with TRBJ1-1; 8 bases agree with TRBD1. The germline gives CDR1 SGHTA, CDR2 FQGNSA. CDR3 length: 15 residues. The J segment lost 4 bases and the V segment lost 5 bases, leaving 9 bases of the junction unmatched. The full variable domain, rest sourced from reference TRBV7-2 and TRBJ1-1, is GAGVSQSPSNKVTEKGKDVELRCDPISGHTALYWYRQSLGQGLEFLIYFQGNSAPDKSGLPSDRFSAERTGGSVSTLTIQRTQQEDSAVYLCASSLTRQGSTEAFFGQGTRLTVV.

The chain has TRBV24-1 and TRBJ2-7, with TRBD1 identical over 9 bases. CDR3 length equals 18 residues. Germline assignment: CDR1 KGHDR and CDR2 SFDVKD. V shed 3 bases, J shed 0 bases, and the junction held 11 bases outside the gene matches. The CDR3 reads CATSDRNAGGQGSYEQYF. The CDR3 DNA is TGTGCCACCAGTGATCGAAACGCAGGGGGACAGGGCTCCTACGAGCAGTACTTC.

This clone was seen a few times. This rearrangement joins TRBV7-6 to TRBJ2-1, with TRBD2 matching over 7 bases. Germline V gives CDR1 SGHVS, CDR2 FNYEAQ. CDR3 length: 13 amino acids. The V and J ends lost 8 bases and 7 bases, in that order; junction bases with no gene match: 8. CDR3 bases: TGTGCCAGCCGGGGACTAAACACAAATGAGCAGTTCTTC. It translates to CASRGLNTNEQFF.

The gene calls are TRBV5-1 and TRBJ1-5; TRBD1 agrees at 7 bases. The CDR3 is 15 amino acids. Germline V gene lookup returns CDR1 SGHRS and CDR2 YFSETQ. J was trimmed by 6 bases and V by 1 base; bases with no gene match: 7. This CDR3 is CASSLTGDRGQPQHF. DNA for the CDR3: TGCGCCAGCAGCTTGACAGGGGATCGAGGTCAGCCCCAGCATTTT.

This chain connects TRBV18 to TRBJ1-6; 9 bases agree with TRBD1. The CDR3 is made up of 14 amino acids. V lost 6 bases to trimming and J lost 10 bases; unmatched junction nucleotides: 7. Germline V lookup: CDR1 KGHSH, CDR2 LQKENI. In DNA, the CDR3 is TGTGCCAGCTCCCCTACAGGGGGCGGCTCACCCCTCCACTTT. Encoded protein: CASSPTGGGSPLHF.

The chain has TRBV4-2 and TRBJ2-7, with a weak D call TRBD2 (9 bases). V was cut by 0 bases and J by 7 bases, with 19 bases left in between. In germline, CDR1 is LGHNA, CDR2 YNFKEQ. The CDR3 extends over 16 amino acids. The chain's CDR3 is CASSQDWSSGTGEQYF. DNA of the CDR3: TGTGCCAGCAGCCAAGATTGGTCTAGCGGGACAGGAGAGCAGTACTTC.